This is a list of T cell receptor beta chains from one sample in a study of blood T cells in healthy people across ages. A single record per CDR3 protein comes from TCRdb applying MiXCR to the 5' RACE reads. The sample holds 710,000 or so distinct CDR3 sequences, over 20% seen once. Sequenced material: blood. All receptors come from a man between 65 and 80 years old in good health. The conserved cysteine and the conserved F or W are not part of the CDR3 here. A D gene is named only where the DNA matches it firmly. The size field is filled for only some rows; it gives once, few, many or a size class.

NA	TRBV19	TRBJ2-3	TRBD1	ATTGADTQY
few	TRBV6-1	TRBJ2-7	NA	ASSEGLVTSYEQY
few	TRBV28	TRBJ2-3	NA	ASSLKGLGPNTDTQY
NA	TRBV5-1	TRBJ2-7	NA	ASSVGRTNFYEQH
NA	TRBV5-1	TRBJ2-3	TRBD2	ASRTSGRPGTDTQY
NA	TRBV7-2	TRBJ2-3	TRBD2	ASSIGGGTDTQY
few	TRBV4-3	TRBJ1-1	NA	ASSQGVWGGTTEAF
NA	TRBV3-1	TRBJ2-1	TRBD1	ASSQSGTVNEQF
few	TRBV5-6	TRBJ2-3	NA	ASSYPGEGYTQY
NA	TRBV19	TRBJ2-1	TRBD2	ASSGAGAGEYNEQF
few	TRBV29-1	TRBJ1-1	NA	SERTFWDTEAF
NA	TRBV4-2	TRBJ2-5	NA	ASSQDALRFETQY
few	TRBV12-3/TRBV12-4	NA	TRBD1	ASSQTGGDETQY
many	TRBV5-1	TRBJ2-1	TRBD2	ASSLVTSGGNEQF
NA	TRBV18	TRBJ2-3	NA	ASSPRKGETQY
NA	TRBV5-1	TRBJ2-1	TRBD2	TSSLRGLGPGEQF
few	TRBV6-5	TRBJ1-1	NA	ASSFLREEGTEAF
NA	TRBV27	TRBJ2-7	TRBD2	ASSFSGSSYEQY
NA	TRBV2	TRBJ1-2	NA	ASSEGPDYGYT
NA	TRBV5-1	TRBJ1-2	NA	ASSHAATYGYT
few	TRBV6-2/TRBV6-3	TRBJ2-2	TRBD2	ASSLRLAGATGELF
few	TRBV20-1	TRBJ2-1	NA	SQEGAYNEQF
few	TRBV10-2	TRBJ2-2	TRBD1	ASSGRGQKELF
few	TRBV10-3	TRBJ2-5	NA	AINSAGTSQETQY
NA	TRBV18	TRBJ2-7	NA	ASSRDTFYEQY
few	TRBV10-1	NA	NA	ASSDGGTFPYEQY
few	TRBV19	TRBJ2-3	TRBD2	ASKSAREVPDTQY
many	TRBV5-1	TRBJ1-1	NA	ASSLVGGGTEAF
NA	TRBV5-6	TRBJ1-2	NA	ASSLEPIVYGYT
NA	TRBV5-1	TRBJ2-2	TRBD1	ASRTGQGVGELF
NA	TRBV3-1	NA	NA	ASSHGTEQF
many	TRBV6-5	TRBJ1-1	NA	ASSLSRHSNTEAF
NA	TRBV9	TRBJ1-1	NA	ASSVVAGNTEAF
NA	TRBV5-1	TRBJ2-1	NA	ASRPSGTINEQF
NA	TRBV7-6	TRBJ2-1	TRBD2	ASSLVRTRNEQF
few	TRBV15	TRBJ1-2	TRBD1	ATSRTGRDRGRFSYGYT
few	TRBV12-3/TRBV12-4	TRBJ2-3	NA	ASSSRIGGSGLRDDTQY
NA	TRBV5-1	TRBJ2-3	TRBD1	ASSQDRPHTDTQC
NA	TRBV9	NA	TRBD1	ASSLRDRGYYEQY
NA	TRBV5-1	TRBJ1-6	NA	ASRTENSPLH
few	TRBV9	TRBJ1-2	NA	ASSVSPENYGYT
NA	TRBV7-2	TRBJ1-3	NA	ASSLDTTRRLSGNTIY
few	TRBV2	TRBJ1-3	TRBD1	ASSEIGTEGNTIY
NA	TRBV12-3/TRBV12-4	TRBJ2-5	TRBD2	ASSLGPAGVQETQY
NA	TRBV12-3/TRBV12-4	TRBJ1-2	NA	ASSPGGGGYGYT